The clone carrying this T cell receptor beta chain was picked up one time. Trimming left V 5 bases short and J 16 bases short, with 15 bases between. Germline V gene sequence: CDR1 SNHLY, CDR2 FYNNEI. This CDR3 is 11 amino acids long. The sample is drawn from a study of CD8 T cells in Susac syndrome. The RNA, roughly 0.5 to 1 ug, was put through reverse transcription using random hexamers. Amplification of the TCR beta CDR3 was carried out by immunoSEQ multiplex PCR, which spanned a total of 54 Vbeta and 13 Jbeta segments. TCRdb re-called the immunoSEQ multiplex PCR reads with MiXCR, one entry per CDR3 protein. Counted here are about 150,000 distinct CDR3 sequences, 85% to 95% occurring once; the ten biggest clones make up 0.2% to 0.25%. CD8+ and CD4+ T cells from blood underwent TCR beta sequencing, which was carried out in a high-throughput format. TEMRA cells were enriched by FACS, while CD8+ and CD4+ T cells were obtained through a negative isolation that was performed magnetically.

The clonotype originates from a human donor with multiple sclerosis. The chain uses TRBV2 and TRBJ1-3, with D perhaps matching TRBD1 (6 bases). Specimen: CD8+ T cells from PBMCs. This CDR3 reads CASSQDSLPYF. The CDR3 nucleotides read TGTGCCAGCAGTCAGGACAGCCTCCCGTATTTT.